This TCR beta chain is drawn from a study of molecular identifiers for immune sequencing clone quantification (dated by TCRdb to between 2017 and 2018). For the study in its entirety: For a replicate experiment, RNA from around 20,000 or 100,000 naive CD8 T cells was divided into five aliquots, of which four were sequenced. CD8 T cells were used in a methods study to benchmark molecular-identifier clustering-based TCR repertoire sequencing (MIDCIRS) and TCR RNA copy counting.

Libraries of naive CD8 T cells were generated from about 21,000 to 970,000 sorted cells, with 10%, 30% or 50% of the purified RNA used. Naive CD8 T cells, defined as CD8+CD4-CCR7+CD45RA+, were FACS-sorted into RLT Plus buffer on a BD FACSAria II. To test detection sensitivity, Jurkat RNA equivalent to about ten TCR copies was spiked into samples of about 19,000-1,000,000 naive CD8 T cells. CD8 T cells were enriched using RosetteSep CD8+ T Cell Enrichment Cocktail and Ficoll-Paque, and the enriched cells then underwent ACK red cell lysis. Comments on this clonotype: Its antigen target is currently unknown. No quality values exist for individual bases; no much larger clone is one base distant.

Library generation was performed with PCR. Sequencing took place on a NextSeq 500. Preparation of bulk TCR libraries followed a previously described approach, with the TCR primers listed in Table S5. Total RNA was purified with the Qiagen AllPrep DNA/RNA kit. Before analysis, reads from multiple sequencing runs of one library were combined. The published analysis was carried out like this. Reads were retained only if the reads had an exact TCR constant sequence, and the retained reads were trimmed to 150 nt and grouped according to their 12-nt molecular barcodes. Reads inside each barcode group were sub-clustered using a 15% Levenshtein threshold, and a quality-weighted consensus sequence was constructed for each RNA molecule. Non-functional sequences were filtered out, along with any lower-count sequence sitting one edit away from another sequence. Based on a fit of two negative binomial distributions, barcode sub-clusters having less than 20% of the maximum read count were discarded. Starting from the raw public reads, TCRdb applied fastp trimming at Q25, assembled clones with MiXCR and retained in-frame beta chains. Entries are consolidated by CDR3 protein sequence, retaining the most common genes and DNA. The V and J calls reflect TCRdb's pipeline rather than the authors' work. Within this sample are approximately 500,000 distinct CDR3 sequences, with around 23% of them counted one time only. The top ten clonotypes cover roughly 0.79% of the sample.

V is clipped by 10 bases and J by 0 bases, and the sequence between their germline boundaries is 22 bases long. The CDR3 sequence holds 16 residues, the cysteine and phenylalanine included. Of all the DNA, just the CDR3 is kept, 48 bases in frame from base 1. Findings and caveats that apply to the study as a whole: When barcode sub-clustering was not used, chimeric consensus sequences inflated TCR diversity, with chimeras reaching as high as 47%. The sizes of highly expanded clones could end up underestimated when identical TCR molecules share a barcode. The naive libraries included spiked-in Jurkat TCR RNA (around 10 copies' worth), and this RNA is not part of the donor repertoire. Even against a background of roughly 1 million naive CD8 T cells, spiked-in Jurkat TCR RNA amounting to a single cell's worth was reported to be detectable. Modeling estimated 2.5 to 3.5 recovered TCR RNA copies per cell, compared with roughly 10 by digital PCR, which implies about 30% capture efficiency. In CMV-specific effector cells, clones with more than 20 RNA copies accounted for over 99% of molecules, whereas in naive cells such clones accounted for under 1%.

The chain is made from TRBV5-3 and TRBJ1-1; the D region possibly corresponds to TRBD1 (5 bases align). TRBV5-3 falls under the ORF class, with uncertain function. The sequencing input was naive CD8+ T cells from blood, with Jurkat cell RNA spiked in. The meaning of the sample's cell subset or site label: FACS-sorted CD8+CD4-CCR7+CD45RA+ naive T cells. The sequence was obtained from a human donor in good health. Some libraries in this study had Jurkat cell RNA spiked in. This receptor has the CDR3 CAGRVEEGLMNTEAFF. The nucleotides read TGTGCCGGCAGGGTGGAGGAGGGGCTCATGAACACTGAAGCTTTCTTT.